Presented here are 32 T cell receptor beta chains from one specimen sequenced in a study of blood T cells in healthy people across ages. PCR was performed a second time for about 7 to 11 cycles using a sample-barcoded 5' primer and a J-beta primer mix. TCRdb re-analysed the 5' RACE reads in MiXCR, keeping a single row per CDR3 protein. The sample has roughly 680,000 distinct CDR3 sequences; roughly 50% are singletons. Sequencing was done on a sample of blood. These receptors were collected from a woman aged 55-69 years in good health.

V usage is TRBV29-1 and J usage is TRBJ2-7; D might be TRBD1 (6 bases). The CDR3 is 13 amino acids. Germline loops: CDR1 SQVTM, CDR2 ANQGSEA. V lost 7 bases, J lost 5 bases, and 18 bases lay in between. The CDR3 region is CSARRQQGHEQYF. Here the CDR3 DNA reads TGCAGCGCCCGGCGGCAACAGGGTCACGAGCAGTACTTC.

This clonotype was found a few times. The chain recombines TRBV20-1 with TRBJ2-7; D is possibly TRBD1 (5 bases). V was pared by 6 bases and J by 1 base, with 10 bases between. The CDR3 totals 12 residues. The germline gives CDR1 DFQATT, CDR2 SNEGSKA (reference sequence). CDR3 residues: CSAGRGSYEQYF. As DNA, the CDR3 is TGCAGTGCCGGAAGGGGATCCTACGAGCAGTACTTC.

The genes are TRBV30 and TRBJ2-2; D unclear. Trimming cost V 0 bases and J 5 bases, with 7 bases left between them. The CDR3 loop spans 13 amino acids. From germline, CDR1 is GTSNPN and CDR2 SVGIG (reference sequence). The CDR3 sequence: CAWSVRGTGELFF. The CDR3 bases are TGTGCCTGGAGTGTACGAGGAACCGGGGAGCTGTTTTTT.

This clonotype showed up just a few times. The J gene is TRBJ2-7, the V gene TRBV9, with TRBD2 matching over 8 bases. This CDR3 has 15 residues. Trimming cost V 2 bases and J 5 bases; bases outside gene matches: 9. Germline CDR1 SGDLS, CDR2 YYNGEE. The CDR3 protein is CASSVREGGTDEQYF. The CDR3 bases are TGTGCCAGCAGCGTCCGGGAGGGCGGGACGGACGAGCAGTACTTC.

The chain carries TRBV3-1 and TRBJ1-4, with 10 bases fitting TRBD1. CDR3 size: 17 residues. V lost 1 base, J lost 6 bases, and 8 bases stayed unmatched. Germline V CDR1 and CDR2: LGHDT, YNNKEL (reference sequence). The CDR3 DNA sequence: TGTGCCAGCAGCCAAGGAGGGGGACAGGGGACGTATGAAAAACTGTTTTTT. This codes for CASSQGGGQGTYEKLFF.

DNA for the CDR3: TGTGCCATCAGTGACGGCGAATTCTCCTACGAGCAGTACTTC. Translating it yields CAISDGEFSYEQYF. The chain recombines TRBV10-3 with TRBJ2-5; D gene uncertain. The J call is in doubt because the DNA end fits TRBJ2-7 better. Germline CDR1 and CDR2: ENHRY and SYGVKD. This CDR3 spans 14 amino acids.

The genes are TRBV7-2 and TRBJ2-1; no definite D call. V lost 1 base and J lost 3, with 10 bases in between. The CDR3 extends over 15 amino acids. Germline CDR1 reads SGHTA; CDR2 reads FQGNSA. The CDR3 protein is CASSLVVGDYNEQFF. CDR3 nucleotide sequence: TGTGCCAGCAGCTTAGTTGTAGGCGACTACAATGAGCAGTTCTTC.

This chain links TRBV13 with TRBJ2-5; possible D gene TRBD2, 6 bases. The germline V gene has CDR1 PRHDT and CDR2 FYEKMQ (reference sequence). The CDR3 covers 16 residues. The germline V and J ends were trimmed by 3 bases and 1 base, with 15 bases remaining between them. CDR3 sequence reads: CASSLSGGGLQETQYF. The CDR3 bases are TGTGCCAGCAGCTTGTCGGGTGGAGGGCTCCAAGAGACCCAGTACTTC.

This clonotype was found a few times. The chain recombines TRBV12-3 or TRBV12-4 with TRBJ1-2; D gene uncertain. Trimming removed 5 bases at V and 0 bases at J, with 10 bases between. This CDR3 is built from 14 residues. In nucleotides, the CDR3 is TGTGCCAGCAGTCCCACGGCCGCTAACTATGGCTACACCTTC. The encoded protein is CASSPTAANYGYTF.

This chain joins TRBV6-1 and TRBJ2-1; 7 positions agree with TRBD2. The germline V gene encodes CDR1 MNHNS and CDR2 SASEGT. The CDR3 extends over 14 amino acids. Unmatched junction bases numbered 5, after V lost 6 bases and J lost 3 bases. The CDR3 loop reads CASRASGDYNEQFF. The CDR3, as DNA: TGTGCCAGCAGGGCTAGCGGAGACTACAATGAGCAGTTCTTC.

The rearrangement uses TRBV5-5 and TRBJ1-2; D not resolved. V lost 0 bases, J lost 0 bases, and 9 bases lay in between. CDR1 and CDR2 from the germline V gene are SGHKS and YYEKEE (reference sequence). The CDR3 is made up of 15 amino acids. In DNA, the CDR3 is TGTGCCAGCAGCTTGGGAGCAGGCTCTAACTATGGCTACACCTTC. Protein sequence: CASSLGAGSNYGYTF. The full variable domain, completed using reference TRBV5-5 and TRBJ1-2, is DAGVTQSPTHLIKTRGQQVTLRCSPISGHKSVSWYQQVLGQGPQFIFQYYEKEERGRGNFPDRFSARQFPNYSSELNVNALLLGDSALYLCASSLGAGSNYGYTFGSGTRLTVV.

The V gene is TRBV21-1, the J gene TRBJ2-3; the table's TRBD2 call for D was not verified on the DNA. TRBV21-1 is marked as a pseudogene. This CDR3 comprises 15 residues. The CDR3: CASYSMREGDGTQYF. The CDR3 nucleotides read TGTGCCAGCTACTCCATGCGGGAGGGGGACGGTACGCAGTATTTT.

This clonotype was observed once. The V gene is TRBV15, the J gene TRBJ1-1; D gene ambiguous. The CDR3 runs to 13 residues. Per germline, CDR1 LNHNV and CDR2 YYDKDF (reference sequence). The V end lost 5 bases, the J end lost 0 bases, and 7 bases lay between the germline ends. Written as DNA, the CDR3 is TGTGCCACCAGCTCCGGGGTGAACACTGAAGCTTTCTTT. Its protein product is CATSSGVNTEAFF.

This chain links TRBV4-1 with TRBJ2-7, with D unresolved. With 3 bases removed from V and 3 bases from J, the gap between germline ends came to 9 bases. The CDR3 extends over 13 amino acids. Germline-derived CDR1 and CDR2 are MGHRA and YSYEKL. The CDR3 bases are TGCGCCAGCAGCCAGACAAGATTCTACGAGCAGTACTTC. Protein sequence: CASSQTRFYEQYF.

The table lists this clonotype with many counts. This sequence joins TRBV29-1 and TRBJ2-3, with D perhaps matching TRBD2 (5 bases). This CDR3 contains 14 residues. Looked up from germline, CDR1 is SQVTM and CDR2 is ANQGSEA. The CDR3 loop is CTTLDGNPTDTQYF. In nucleotides, the CDR3 is TGCACCACCCTAGACGGGAACCCCACAGATACGCAGTATTTT.

This chain connects TRBV6-2 or TRBV6-3 to TRBJ1-1; the D gene is possibly TRBD1 (5 bases). The CDR3 length is 15 residues. Trimming removed 11 bases at V and 5 bases at J, with 24 bases between. The germline V gene has CDR1 MNHEY and CDR2 SVGEGT. CDR3 sequence: CAGTYGGGRRTEAFF. CDR3 nucleotide sequence: TGTGCCGGCACCTACGGGGGGGGAAGGCGGACTGAAGCTTTCTTT.

Concerning this clonotype itself: The junction does not match germline at one end; this may be a read error. This sequence joins TRBV3-1 and TRBJ2-3; 10 bases align to TRBD2. The CDR3 length is 15 residues. Germline V CDR1 and CDR2: LGHDT, YNNKEL (reference sequence). The chain's CDR3 is CASSHLAGAADTQYF. In nucleotides, the CDR3 is TGCGCCAGCAGTCACCTAGCGGGAGCGGCAGATACGCAGTATTTT.

V usage is TRBV20-1 and J usage is TRBJ1-6, with D unclear. V lost 2 bases, J lost 6 bases, and 20 bases lay in between. The CDR3 extends over 17 amino acids. Germline V gene data show CDR1 as DFQATT and CDR2 as SNEGSKA (reference sequence). CDR3 DNA sequence: TGCAGTGCTAGAAAAATGGCAAGGGCAGGCCCTAATTCACCCCTCCACTTT. This gives the protein CSARKMARAGPNSPLHF.

The chain couples TRBV20-1 to TRBJ2-5; 8 bases match TRBD2. Trimming removed 6 bases from V and 11 bases from J; junction bases left unmatched: 20. CDR3 length: 15 amino acids. Germline V lookup: CDR1 DFQATT, CDR2 SNEGSKA (reference sequence). CDR3 loop: CSAELRTSSIDEQYF. The CDR3 DNA reads as TGCAGTGCCGAACTACGGACTAGCTCTATAGATGAGCAGTACTTC.

This sequence joins TRBV10-3 and TRBJ2-3; tentative D call: TRBD2 (6 bases). The CDR3 is made up of 14 amino acids. V gave up 11 bases and J gave up 0 bases, with 15 bases separating them. The germline V gene encodes CDR1 ENHRY and CDR2 SYGVKD. CDR3 coding DNA: TGTGCCGTCACCCGGGACTTCAGCACAGATACGCAGTATTTT. The encoded protein is CAVTRDFSTDTQYF.

This CDR3 reads CSASSASGRRETQYF. CDR3 nucleotides: TGCAGTGCTAGTTCGGCTAGCGGGAGACGGGAGACCCAGTACTTC. The chain employs TRBV20-1 and TRBJ2-5, with 10 bases matching TRBD2. Germline CDR1 and CDR2: DFQATT and SNEGSKA (reference sequence). The CDR3 loop spans 15 amino acids. V gave up 3 bases and J gave up 5 bases; unmatched junction bases: 9.

This clonotype was seen a handful of times. This sequence joins TRBV11-1 and TRBJ1-1; D ambiguous. Trimming pared 3 bases from V and 5 bases from J, leaving 4 bases between. There are 11 residues in the CDR3. Germline V gene sequence: CDR1 SGHAT, CDR2 FQDESV (reference sequence). The CDR3 DNA reads TGTGCCAGCAGCTTTGGAACTGAAGCTTTCTTT. It encodes CASSFGTEAFF.

V and J are TRBV7-2 and TRBJ1-5; D uncertain. Germline V lookup: CDR1 SGHTA, CDR2 FQGNSA. CDR3 size: 12 residues. With 5 bases removed from V and 4 bases from J, the gap between germline ends came to 6 bases. CDR3 coding DNA: TGTGCCAGCAGCGGACGGAATCAGCCCCAGCATTTT. This translates into CASSGRNQPQHF. Full variable domain (outside the CDR3, taken from reference TRBV7-2 and TRBJ1-5): GAGVSQSPSNKVTEKGKDVELRCDPISGHTALYWYRQSLGQGLEFLIYFQGNSAPDKSGLPSDRFSAERTGGSVSTLTIQRTQQEDSAVYLCASSGRNQPQHFGDGTRLSIL.

In the case of this clonotype: This may arise from a read error, as a much more abundant clone is one base away. This rearrangement joins TRBV7-2 to TRBJ2-5; unclear D gene. V was trimmed by 2 bases and J by 4 bases, leaving 26 bases between them. The germline CDR1 and CDR2 sequences are SGHTA and FQGNSA. The CDR3 is made up of 19 amino acids. CDR3 DNA: TGTGCCAGCAGCTTAAAATCCCCCCTAGTGCAGGAGTCAGGAGAGACCCAGTACTTC. Encoded protein: CASSLKSPLVQESGETQYF. The variable domain in full, with the rest retrieved from reference TRBV7-2 and TRBJ2-5, is GAGVSQSPSNKVTEKGKDVELRCDPISGHTALYWYRQSLGQGLEFLIYFQGNSAPDKSGLPSDRFSAERTGGSVSTLTIQRTQQEDSAVYLCASSLKSPLVQESGETQYFGPGTRLLVL.

This clonotype has just a few counts. V usage is TRBV15 and J usage is TRBJ2-7; D unresolved. This CDR3 spans 12 amino acids. Between the trimmed V and J ends, which lost 8 bases and 0 bases, there was a span of 8 bases. Germline values: CDR1 LNHNV, CDR2 YYDKDF (reference sequence). The CDR3 DNA sequence: TGTGCCACCGGAAGGAGCTCCTACGAGCAGTACTTC. It translates to CATGRSSYEQYF.

Ten or more counts support this clonotype. The rearrangement joins TRBV5-1 to TRBJ2-7; possibly TRBD2 for D (5 bases). The CDR3 sequence is 14 residues long. CDR1 is SGHRS, CDR2 YFSETQ, per germline. The ends were cut back, 1 base at V and 6 bases at J, with 14 bases in the middle. The DNA of the CDR3 is TGCGCCAGCAGCTTGTCCAGGCGAGGGTCCGAGCAGTACTTC. This sequence encodes CASSLSRRGSEQYF.

The genes are TRBV20-1 and TRBJ1-6, with 10 bases identical to TRBD1. Germline-derived CDR1 and CDR2 are DFQATT and SNEGSKA (reference sequence). This CDR3 is 14 amino acids long. The V segment lost 6 bases and the J segment 6 bases; nucleotides outside the gene matches: 5. Here the CDR3 DNA reads TGCAGTGCCGCAGGGGACAGGGGTAATTCACCCCTCCACTTT. Its protein product is CSAAGDRGNSPLHF.

This clonotype was seen more than once but under ten times. This rearrangement joins TRBV29-1 to TRBJ2-3, with D perhaps matching TRBD2 (6 bases). This CDR3 spans 13 amino acids. The germline V gene has CDR1 SQVTM and CDR2 ANQGSEA. V dropped 1 base and J dropped 2 bases, with 7 bases sitting between them. CDR3 coding DNA: TGCAGCGTTGAAGGGAGGGCCACAGATACGCAGTATTTT. This sequence encodes CSVEGRATDTQYF.

The table lists this clonotype with a few counts. The chain uses TRBV5-6 and TRBJ2-7; no clear D gene. The germline CDR1 and CDR2 sequences are SGHDT and YYEEEE. Between the trimmed V and J ends, which lost 4 bases and 5 bases, there was a span of 13 bases. The CDR3 spans 13 residues. DNA of the CDR3: TGTGCCAGCAGCAATTTGAACGGCCACGAGCAGTACTTC. Its protein is CASSNLNGHEQYF.

The chain recombines TRBV6-5 with TRBJ2-2; no clear D gene. This CDR3 has 15 amino acids. Germline V gene lookup returns CDR1 MNHEY and CDR2 SVGAGI. V was clipped by 6 bases and J by 5 bases, with 16 bases between them. CDR3 DNA sequence: TGTGCCAGCAGCATCGAGGTAGAAGGGACCGGGGAGCTGTTTTTT. Amino acid sequence: CASSIEVEGTGELFF.

This clonotype was seen just once. This chain connects TRBV27 to TRBJ2-5; 10 positions agree with TRBD1. Losses at the gene ends were 2 bases for V and 11 bases for J; bases not matched to a gene: 11. The germline gives CDR1 MNHEY, CDR2 SMNVEV (reference sequence). The CDR3 extends over 15 amino acids. This CDR3 reads CASSLKGQGTHEQYF. The CDR3 DNA reads as TGTGCCAGCAGTTTAAAGGGACAGGGGACCCATGAGCAGTACTTC.

The chain combines TRBV30 with TRBJ2-3; the match to TRBD1 covers 8 bases. The CDR3 is 15 amino acids. J gave up 5 bases and V 4 bases, and 11 bases lay outside the gene matches. Germline V gene sequence: CDR1 GTSNPN, CDR2 SVGIG (reference sequence). The DNA for the CDR3 is TGTGCCTGGAACCTCGGACAGGGAAGAAGAGATACGCAGTATTTT. This sequence encodes CAWNLGQGRRDTQYF.